Following are 3 T cell receptor beta chains from one sample sequenced in a study of OX40 agonist ivuxolimab in advanced cancers. Using immunoSEQ multiplex PCR, the repertoire was profiled, and TCRdb retains in-frame clones only, with some absent. The sample shows about 93,000 clones, roughly 94% of them seen only once. Specimen: CD4+ or CD8+ T cells sorted from blood, collected in a trial of the OX40 agonist ivuxolimab. These receptors originate from an adult with an advanced solid tumor such as melanoma, head and neck, liver or kidney cancer.

The rearrangement joins TRBV19 to TRBJ2-3, with no clear D. V lost 0 bases to trimming and J lost 2 bases, with 12 bases between them. Germline V lookup: CDR1 LNHDA, CDR2 SQIVND (reference sequence). CDR3 size: 16 residues. CDR3 protein: CASSIDLGKFTDTQYF. The CDR3 DNA sequence: TGTGCCAGTAGTATAGATCTGGGGAAATTCACAGATACGCAGTATTTT.

This clone showed up just a few times. The V and J genes are TRBV6-1 and TRBJ1-3; TRBD1 matches 7 bases. Germline loops: CDR1 MNHNS, CDR2 SASEGT. J was trimmed by 4 bases and V by 3 bases; bases with no gene match: 9. This CDR3 is built from 16 residues. CDR3 nucleotide sequence: TGTGCCAGCAGTGACCCCCCGACAGGGACAGGAAACACCATATATTTT. The encoded protein is CASSDPPTGTGNTIYF.

The CDR3 region has the DNA TGTGCCAGCAGTTACTCGTTCGGGACCTACGAGCAGTACTTC. Translating gives CASSYSFGTYEQYF. V and J are TRBV6-5 and TRBJ2-7; tentatively, D is TRBD2 (5 bases). The V gene's germline CDR1 is MNHEY and CDR2 SVGAGI. CDR3 length: 14 residues. The V and J ends lost 0 bases and 2 bases respectively, with 8 bases between them.